This entry concerns a single T cell receptor beta chain. The record originates from a study of blood T cell repertoires in COVID-19. Study details: The origin of the acute and convalescent COVID-19 samples was the United States, Italy and Spain. PBMCs, B-cell-depleted T cells, or T cells provided the cDNA or gDNA that made up the material.

Authors' methods: Researchers report that nucleated cell counts were estimated from reference gene primer amplification. Sequencing was performed with immunoSEQ multiplex PCR; in TCRdb, only in-frame clones are kept and a portion is missing. The DNA gave D and trimming, while V, J and clone size come from that table. The table lists around 200,000 clones, 70% to 90% of them singletons. Sequenced input: peripheral blood. This clonotype originated in a woman older than 75 with acute or convalescent COVID-19.

CDR3 coding DNA: TGTGCCAGCAGCGCGTCTCGACAGCCGGGGGCCAACGTCCTGACTTTC. This codes for CASSASRQPGANVLTF. V and J are TRBV9 and TRBJ2-6, with D possibly matching TRBD1 (5 bases). The length of the CDR3 is 16 residues. The V gene's germline CDR1 is SGDLS and CDR2 YYNGEE. The V end lost 3 bases, the J end lost 4 bases, and 14 bases lay between the germline ends. Full variable domain (rest looked up from reference TRBV9 and TRBJ2-6): DSGVTQTPKHLITATGQRVTLRCSPRSGDLSVYWYQQSLDQGLQFLIQYYNGEERAKGNILERFSAQQFPDLHSELNLSSLELGDSALYFCASSASRQPGANVLTFGAGSRLTVL.